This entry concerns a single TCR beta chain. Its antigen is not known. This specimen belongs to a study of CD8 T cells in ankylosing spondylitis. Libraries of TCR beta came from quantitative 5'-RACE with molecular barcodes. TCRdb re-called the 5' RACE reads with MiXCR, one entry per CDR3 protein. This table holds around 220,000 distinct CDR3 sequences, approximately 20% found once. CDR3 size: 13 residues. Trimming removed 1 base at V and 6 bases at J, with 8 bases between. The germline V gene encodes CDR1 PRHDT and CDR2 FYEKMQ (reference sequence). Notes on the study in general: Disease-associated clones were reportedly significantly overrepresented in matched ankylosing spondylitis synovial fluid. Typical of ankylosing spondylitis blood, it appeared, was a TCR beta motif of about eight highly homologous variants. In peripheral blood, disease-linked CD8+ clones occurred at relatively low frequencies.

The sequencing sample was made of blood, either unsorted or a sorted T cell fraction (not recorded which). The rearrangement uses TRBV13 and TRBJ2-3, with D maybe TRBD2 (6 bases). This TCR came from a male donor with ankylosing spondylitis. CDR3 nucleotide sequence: TGTGCCAGCAGCTTAGAGGCGGGGGATACGCAGTATTTT. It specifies CASSLEAGDTQYF.